There are a few counts of the clone carrying this T cell receptor beta chain. Antigen unknown. The CDR3 has 15 residues. Germline CDR1 SGHAT, CDR2 FQNNGV. The junction had 10 bases not matched to a gene; V was cut back by 5 bases and J by 9 bases. TCRdb passed the RT-PCR reads through MiXCR, listing each CDR3 protein once. The repertoire holds a few hundred thousand distinct CDR3 sequences, 9.5% to 12% seen once, with approximately 12% in the top ten. This entry belongs to a study of response to subunit inactivated influenza vaccine. General study results and limits: The authors suggested that every seasonal influenza vaccination recruits few new T cells.

The J gene is TRBJ1-6, the V gene TRBV11-2; 7 nucleotides agree with TRBD1. The sequencing here drew on PBMCs from blood, taken more than 35 days after vaccination. The receptor was derived from a man aged 45-60 years who received an inactivated influenza vaccine. In DNA form, the CDR3 reads TGTGCCAGCAGCGCACGACAGGGAGGCGGTTCACCCCTCCACTTT. Translating it yields CASSARQGGGSPLHF. The full variable domain, in which reference TRBV11-2 and TRBJ1-6 provide the parts outside the CDR3, is EAGVAQSPRYKIIEKRQSVAFWCNPISGHATLYWYQQILGQGPKLLIQFQNNGVVDDSQLPKDRFSAERLKGVDSTLKIQPAKLEDSAVYLCASSARQGGGSPLHFGNGTRLTVT.